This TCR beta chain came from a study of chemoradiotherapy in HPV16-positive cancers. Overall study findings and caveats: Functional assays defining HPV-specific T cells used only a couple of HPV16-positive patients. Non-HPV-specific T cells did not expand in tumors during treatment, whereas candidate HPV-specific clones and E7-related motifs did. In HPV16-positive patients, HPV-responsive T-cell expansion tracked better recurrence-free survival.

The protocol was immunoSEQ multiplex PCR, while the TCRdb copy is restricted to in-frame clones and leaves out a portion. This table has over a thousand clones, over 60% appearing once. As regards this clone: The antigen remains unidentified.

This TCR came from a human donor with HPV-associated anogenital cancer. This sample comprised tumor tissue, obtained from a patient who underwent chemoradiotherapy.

Here the CDR3 reads CASSRGTGGINTEAFF. For the CDR3, the DNA is TGTGCCAGCAGCCGAGGGACAGGCGGCATCAACACTGAAGCTTTCTTT. This sequence joins TRBV7-2 and TRBJ1-1; 8 nucleotides line up with TRBD1. The length of the CDR3 is 16 residues. Germline loops: CDR1 SGHTA, CDR2 FQGNSA. Trimming cost V 5 bases and J 2 bases; bases outside gene matches: 10.